Each of the 17 T cell receptor beta chains below was sequenced from the same sample in a study of CD8 T cells in Susac syndrome. About 0.45 to 1 ug RNA was reverse transcribed with random hexamers. A single record per CDR3 protein comes from TCRdb applying MiXCR to the immunoSEQ multiplex PCR reads. The table lists 150,000 to 200,000 distinct CDR3 sequences, about 91% of them singletons. The sample comprised CD4+ T cells from PBMCs. These receptors all come from a human donor with Susac syndrome.

The genes are TRBV4-1 and TRBJ2-7, with D perhaps assigned TRBD1 or TRBD2 (5 bases each). Germline V gives CDR1 MGHRA, CDR2 YSYEKL. CDR3 length: 18 residues. V was clipped by 0 bases and J by 4 bases, with 22 bases between them. The CDR3 nucleotides are TGCGCCAGCAGCCAAGAAGAAGAGGGGTTGAACTTATTTTACGAGCAGTACTTC. Translated: CASSQEEEGLNLFYEQYF.

The chain employs TRBV7-2 and TRBJ1-5; D gene uncertain. CDR1 is SGHTA, CDR2 FQGNSA, per germline. V was pared by 6 bases and J by 9 bases, with 12 bases between. The CDR3 totals 12 residues. CDR3 sequence: CASSSDVGPQHF. Written as DNA, the CDR3 is TGTGCCAGCAGTTCGGATGTCGGGCCCCAGCATTTT.

V usage is TRBV10-2 and J usage is TRBJ2-3; D call uncertain. The germline gives CDR1 WSHSY, CDR2 SAAADI. This CDR3 spans 12 amino acids. Deletions cut 6 bases from V and 3 bases from J, with 7 bases between. The CDR3 sequence: CASSKVTDTQYF. The CDR3 nucleotides are TGCGCCAGCAGCAAGGTGACAGATACGCAGTATTTT.

The genes are TRBV7-8 and TRBJ1-3; D is ambiguous. The CDR3 length is 15 residues. CDR1 is SGHVS, CDR2 FQNEAQ, per germline. V lost 5 bases to trimming and J lost 2 bases, with 13 bases between them. CDR3 sequence: CASSMRFLPGNTIYF. The CDR3 DNA follows: TGTGCCAGCAGCATGCGATTTCTCCCTGGAAACACCATATATTTT.

This chain joins TRBV12-3 or TRBV12-4 and TRBJ1-1; D not resolved. Trimming cost V 2 bases and J 8 bases, with 15 bases left between them. The CDR3 covers 14 residues. In nucleotides, the CDR3 is TGTGCCAGCAGTTTAATCATTGTGTGGGGAGAAGCTTTCTTT. It specifies CASSLIIVWGEAFF.

In its sample, this clonotype was seen a few times. V is TRBV12-3 or TRBV12-4 and J is TRBJ2-3; no definite D call. This CDR3 contains 13 residues. The germline V and J ends were trimmed by 4 bases and 0 bases, with 5 bases remaining between them. The CDR3 bases are TGTGCCAGCAGTTCGCTTAGCACAGATACGCAGTATTTT. It is translated as CASSSLSTDTQYF.

The chain recombines TRBV4-2 with TRBJ1-2; 8 positions agree with TRBD1. Looked up from germline, CDR1 is LGHNA and CDR2 is YNFKEQ. The CDR3 loop spans 15 amino acids. Trimming cost V 3 bases and J 3 bases; bases outside gene matches: 6. The CDR3 region is CASSHGTGEDYGYTF. In nucleotides, the CDR3 is TGTGCCAGCAGCCATGGGACAGGAGAGGACTATGGCTACACCTTC.

A few counts support this clonotype. J is TRBJ1-6 and V is TRBV5-4; weak D call: TRBD1 (5 bases). Trimming took 5 bases from V and 5 from J, leaving 11 bases between them. CDR1 is SGHNT and CDR2 is YYREEE in the germline V gene (reference sequence). This CDR3 has 14 amino acids. CDR3: CASSFGGDNSPLHF. CDR3 in DNA: TGTGCCAGCAGTTTCGGGGGGGATAATTCACCCCTCCACTTT.

The gene calls are TRBV18 and TRBJ1-1; 7 bases agree with TRBD1. Germline V CDR1 and CDR2: KGHSH, LQKENI. The trim removed 1 base at V and 4 bases at J, leaving 6 bases unmatched. This CDR3 has 15 residues. The CDR3 here is CASSPQGAVTTEAFF. CDR3 DNA: TGTGCCAGCTCACCACAGGGGGCCGTGACCACTGAAGCTTTCTTT.

The chain is built from TRBV7-9 and TRBJ1-1; D may be TRBD1 (6 bases). The V gene lost 2 bases and the J gene lost 7 bases, with 14 bases spanning the gap. This CDR3 is 14 amino acids long. Per the germline V gene, CDR1 is SEHNR and CDR2 is FQNEAQ (reference sequence). The DNA for the CDR3 is TGTGCCAGCAGCTTAAGTTCAGGGGCCAGTGAAGCTTTCTTT. As protein: CASSLSSGASEAFF.

The gene calls are TRBV12-3 or TRBV12-4 and TRBJ2-3; tentatively, D is TRBD1 (5 bases). V lost 3 bases to trimming and J lost 3 bases, with 10 bases between them. The CDR3 sequence is 14 residues long. The CDR3 DNA sequence: TGTGCCAGCAGTTTGTGGGGCCCGACAGATACGCAGTATTTT. Translating gives CASSLWGPTDTQYF.

The chain couples TRBV6-5 to TRBJ1-5, with D uncertain. Looked up from germline, CDR1 is MNHEY and CDR2 is SVGAGI. The CDR3 is 15 residues long. V shed 4 bases and J shed 0 bases, with 10 bases lying between them. The CDR3 sequence: CASSFSSYSNQPQHF. Here the CDR3 DNA reads TGTGCCAGCAGTTTCTCTAGTTATAGCAATCAGCCCCAGCATTTT.

This chain connects TRBV12-3 or TRBV12-4 to TRBJ2-5, with D perhaps matching TRBD1 or TRBD2 (5 bases each). There are 14 residues in the CDR3. The V end lost 8 bases, the J end lost 5 bases, and 18 bases lay between the germline ends. The CDR3 protein is CASAGGTRWETQYF. The DNA for the CDR3 is TGTGCCAGCGCGGGTGGGACCCGCTGGGAGACCCAGTACTTC.

Only a few counts were recorded for this clonotype. The chain combines TRBV2 with TRBJ1-2; D gene unclear. Germline V gene data show CDR1 as SNHLY and CDR2 as FYNNEI. The germline V and J ends were trimmed by 4 bases and 2 bases, with 5 bases remaining between them. The CDR3 sequence is 12 residues long. Written as DNA, the CDR3 is TGTGCCAGCAGTGGCAGGAACTATGGCTACACCTTC. It specifies CASSGRNYGYTF. The full variable domain, completed using reference TRBV2 and TRBJ1-2, is EPEVTQTPSHQVTQMGQEVILRCVPISNHLYFYWYRQILGQKVEFLVSFYNNEISEKSEIFDDQFSVERPDGSNFTLKIRSTKLEDSAMYFCASSGRNYGYTFGSGTRLTVV.

This clonotype was recorded once. This chain joins TRBV10-3 and TRBJ1-1; D unresolved. V was shortened by 6 bases and J by 1 base, with 18 bases between the two germline ends. The length of the CDR3 is 16 residues. Germline V gene data show CDR1 as ENHRY and CDR2 as SYGVKD. The CDR3 sequence: CAIRQRTGISNTEAFF. In DNA, the CDR3 is TGTGCCATCAGACAGAGAACGGGAATTTCGAACACTGAAGCTTTCTTT.

The J gene is TRBJ2-5, the V gene TRBV20-1; 7 bases line up with TRBD1. The junction had 6 bases not matched to a gene; V was cut back by 4 bases and J by 1 base. The V gene's germline CDR1 is DFQATT and CDR2 SNEGSKA (reference sequence). The CDR3 totals 14 residues. The CDR3 reads CSATPGTAQETQYF. CDR3 coding DNA: TGCAGTGCTACCCCCGGGACAGCCCAAGAGACCCAGTACTTC.

The V call is TRBV6-5, the J call TRBJ1-5; D remains unclear. CDR3 length: 13 amino acids. Germline CDR1 MNHEY, CDR2 SVGAGI. V lost 2 bases, J lost 5 bases, and 7 bases lay in between. DNA for the CDR3: TGTGCCAGCAGTTACGCACTTGATCAGCCCCAGCATTTT. Amino acid sequence: CASSYALDQPQHF.